The 7 T cell receptor beta chains given below trace back to one sample, sequenced in a study of T-cell memory formation after mild COVID-19. In TCRdb, the 5' RACE reads were re-called with MiXCR into one record per CDR3 protein. The top ten hold roughly 13% of the sample, which has around 320,000 distinct CDR3 sequences, 28% seen once. The sample consisted of PBMCs or a T cell subset sorted from them (not recorded which). These receptors were collected from an adult woman who had mild COVID-19 (a few samples of this study predate the infection). Cell type and time point are not known.

The CDR3 region has the DNA TGTGCCAGCAGCTCCCGGACTAGCGGGAGGGGTACGCAGTATTTT. It specifies CASSSRTSGRGTQYF. The chain joins TRBV11-3 to TRBJ2-3, with 15 bases that match TRBD2. The germline V gene has CDR1 SGHNT and CDR2 YENEEA. Trimming took 4 bases from V and 8 from J; bases not matched to a gene: 4. CDR3 length: 15 residues.

The chain links TRBV7-9 to TRBJ2-7, with a weak D call TRBD2 (5 bases). The CDR3 totals 14 residues. Germline CDR1 SEHNR, CDR2 FQNEAQ (reference sequence). V was clipped by 3 bases and J by 5 bases, with 14 bases between them. CDR3 in amino acids: CASSFMAGGDEQYF. CDR3 coding DNA: TGTGCCAGCAGCTTCATGGCGGGTGGAGACGAGCAGTACTTC.

The chain combines TRBV14 with TRBJ2-7; either TRBD1 or TRBD2 may fit D (5 bases each). CDR3 size: 15 residues. The germline V gene encodes CDR1 SGHDN and CDR2 FVKESK. With 4 bases removed from V and 1 base from J, the gap between germline ends came to 14 bases. The CDR3 sequence: CASSPLEGFSYEQYF. The CDR3 nucleotides are TGTGCCAGCAGCCCCCTTGAGGGGTTTTCCTACGAGCAGTACTTC.

The CDR3 DNA follows: TGTGCCATCAGCAACACAGGAGTCTCCTACGAGCAGTACTTC. Its protein is CAISNTGVSYEQYF. V gene TRBV10-3 combines with J gene TRBJ2-7; possible D gene TRBD1, 5 bases. The CDR3 contains 14 residues. Germline assignment: CDR1 ENHRY and CDR2 SYGVKD. The ends were cut back, 6 bases at V and 0 bases at J, with 12 bases in the middle.

This clonotype was seen a handful of times. The chain joins TRBV12-3 or TRBV12-4 to TRBJ1-1; 9 positions agree with TRBD1. This CDR3 contains 15 residues. J was trimmed by 1 base and V by 2 bases; bases with no gene match: 2. CDR3 bases: TGTGCCAGCAGTTTATGGACAGGGGAGAACACTGAAGCTTTCTTT. Translation gives CASSLWTGENTEAFF.

This clonotype was counted between two and nine times. The gene calls are TRBV19 and TRBJ2-1, with 8 bases fitting TRBD1. V was pared by 5 bases and J by 9 bases, with 6 bases of the junction left unmatched. Germline loops: CDR1 LNHDA, CDR2 SQIVND (reference sequence). This CDR3 region has 13 residues. The CDR3 sequence: CASSVTGGSEQFF. The CDR3 DNA follows: TGTGCCAGTAGTGTTACAGGGGGTAGTGAGCAGTTCTTC.

The chain recombines TRBV4-3 with TRBJ1-2; D call uncertain. V lost 0 bases to trimming and J lost 3 bases, with 11 bases between them. The germline CDR1 and CDR2 sequences are LGHNA and YSLEER. This CDR3 is 15 amino acids long. CDR3 in DNA: TGCGCCAGCAGCCAAGATTACAACCAGGACTATGGCTACACCTTC. It translates to CASSQDYNQDYGYTF.